This entry lists 14 T cell receptor beta chains sequenced from one sample in a study of blood T cell repertoires in COVID-19. Sequencing was performed with immunoSEQ multiplex PCR; in TCRdb, only in-frame clones are kept and a portion is missing. This sample has 150,000 to 200,000 clones; roughly four fifths occur once, and the top ten carry around 9.9%. Sequenced: peripheral blood. These receptors were collected from a human donor in a cohort sampled during active COVID-19.

The CDR3 reads CASSLSGEKLFF. In nucleotides, the CDR3 is TGTGCCAGCAGCCTGTCGGGGGAAAAACTGTTTTTT. The V gene is TRBV9, the J gene TRBJ1-4; D unresolved. Germline values: CDR1 SGDLS, CDR2 YYNGEE. CDR3 length: 12 residues. Trimming shortened V by 4 bases and J by 8 bases, and 9 bases separated the two germline ends.

The chain recombines TRBV28 with TRBJ2-2; tentative D call: TRBD1 (5 bases). V was clipped by 5 bases and J by 10 bases, with 11 bases between them. This CDR3 is built from 12 residues. Germline V gives CDR1 MDHEN, CDR2 SYDVKM. The DNA for the CDR3 is TGTGCCAGCAGTCTCGGACAAACGGAGCTGTTTTTT. Its protein product is CASSLGQTELFF.

The rearrangement links TRBV7-9 to TRBJ2-1; the match to TRBD2 covers 14 bases. Germline V gene data show CDR1 as SEHNR and CDR2 as FQNEAQ (reference sequence). The CDR3 is made up of 18 amino acids. V lost 1 base to trimming and J lost 0 bases; unmatched junction nucleotides: 2. The CDR3 DNA reads as TGTGCCAGCAGCTTAGGGACTAGCGGGGGGAGCTCCTACAATGAGCAGTTCTTC. This sequence encodes CASSLGTSGGSSYNEQFF.

This chain uses TRBV27 with TRBJ2-7; D possibly corresponds to TRBD1 (5 bases). V lost 6 bases and J 5 bases, leaving 17 bases between the germline ends. The CDR3 length is 14 residues. Germline V gene lookup returns CDR1 MNHEY and CDR2 SMNVEV (reference sequence). The chain's CDR3 is CASSHGASFHEQYF. CDR3 DNA sequence: TGTGCCAGCAGCCATGGGGCAAGTTTCCACGAGCAGTACTTC.

This chain connects TRBV5-1 to TRBJ1-4, with 10 bases that match TRBD1. Germline CDR1 and CDR2: SGHRS and YFSETQ. V gave up 4 bases and J gave up 8 bases; unmatched junction bases: 8. This CDR3 spans 15 amino acids. The DNA for the CDR3 is TGCGCCAGCAGCGTCCCCGGGACAGGGGTGGAAAAACTGTTTTTT. Translating gives CASSVPGTGVEKLFF.

This sequence joins TRBV4-3 and TRBJ1-5; D is perhaps TRBD1 (5 bases). V was cut by 0 bases and J by 5 bases, with 11 bases left in between. This CDR3 has 15 amino acids. Germline-derived CDR1 and CDR2 are LGHNA and YSLEER. CDR3 protein: CASSQDSQGYQPQHF. In DNA form, the CDR3 reads TGCGCCAGCAGCCAAGATTCGCAGGGCTATCAGCCCCAGCATTTT.

This sequence joins TRBV27 and TRBJ1-1; 7 positions agree with TRBD1. V was clipped by 3 bases and J by 9 bases; unmatched bases: 4. This CDR3 contains 12 residues. In germline, CDR1 is MNHEY, CDR2 SMNVEV (reference sequence). The DNA of the CDR3 is TGTGCCAGCAGTTTCTTAGGGGGCAAAGCTTTCTTT. This translates into CASSFLGGKAFF.

This chain joins TRBV2 and TRBJ2-3; D uncertain. The CDR3 totals 16 residues. CDR1 and CDR2 (germline): SNHLY, FYNNEI. V lost 2 bases, J lost 1 base, and 13 bases lay in between. CDR3 sequence reads: CASSEMVRGGTDTQYF. CDR3 coding DNA: TGTGCCAGCAGTGAAATGGTTCGAGGTGGCACAGATACGCAGTATTTT.

This chain uses TRBV19 with TRBJ1-4; TRBD1 is a possible D gene (6 bases). The CDR3 runs 18 residues. The germline gives CDR1 LNHDA, CDR2 SQIVND (reference sequence). V was trimmed by 1 base and J by 2 bases, leaving 17 bases between them. The CDR3 coding sequence is TGTGCCAGTAGTATAGGGATCAGGGGTAGGGGGACTAATGAAAAACTGTTTTTT. Translated: CASSIGIRGRGTNEKLFF.

This clone was detected only a few times. V usage is TRBV27 and J usage is TRBJ2-7; D gene ambiguous. V lost 8 bases, J lost 2 bases, and 16 bases lay in between. The CDR3 contains 14 residues. The V gene's germline CDR1 is MNHEY and CDR2 SMNVEV (reference sequence). CDR3 region: CASLLSEQTYEQYF. CDR3 coding DNA: TGTGCCAGCCTTTTGTCTGAACAAACCTACGAGCAGTACTTC.

V is TRBV4-3 and J is TRBJ2-1, with D possibly TRBD1 on 6 matching bases. V lost 0 bases and J 10 bases, leaving 10 bases between the germline ends. In germline, CDR1 is LGHNA, CDR2 YSLEER. CDR3 length equals 13 residues. CDR3: CASSQDKRGEQFF. The CDR3 coding sequence is TGCGCCAGCAGCCAAGATAAGAGGGGGGAGCAGTTCTTC.

The chain recombines TRBV5-4 with TRBJ2-5, with TRBD2 matching 13 bases. CDR3 size: 16 residues. Germline trimming cut 4 bases from V and 5 bases from J; bases unmatched to any gene: 8. Germline V lookup: CDR1 SGHNT, CDR2 YYREEE (reference sequence). The CDR3 nucleotides read TGTGCCAGCAGCCCCGGACTAGCGGGAGTCGTGGAGACCCAGTACTTC. Encoded protein: CASSPGLAGVVETQYF.

The chain is built from TRBV5-1 and TRBJ2-7, with a weak D call TRBD1 (6 bases). V lost 4 bases and J lost 6, with 14 bases in between. The CDR3 extends over 13 amino acids. The germline gives CDR1 SGHRS, CDR2 YFSETQ. CDR3 DNA sequence: TGCGCCAGCAGCCCACAGACAGGATTCGAGCAGTACTTC. This codes for CASSPQTGFEQYF.

J is TRBJ2-2 and V is TRBV15; D is possibly TRBD1 (5 bases). The CDR3 spans 13 residues. Germline values: CDR1 LNHNV, CDR2 YYDKDF (reference sequence). With 6 bases removed from V and 5 bases from J, the gap between germline ends came to 10 bases. The CDR3 here is CATSLGATGELFF. The DNA of the CDR3 is TGTGCCACCAGTTTAGGGGCGACCGGGGAGCTGTTTTTT.